This T cell receptor (beta chain) was retrieved from a study of blood T cell repertoires in COVID-19. Background on the study: T cells, B-cell-depleted T cells, or PBMCs provided the cDNA or gDNA that served as material.

As processed by the authors: Nucleated cell number was recorded as an estimate derived from reference gene primer amplification. Some clones are missing from TCRdb's copy, which holds only in-frame ones; the method was immunoSEQ multiplex PCR. The V and J calls and clone size come from that table; D and trimming were worked out from the DNA. The sample has 75,000 or so clones; around 88% are singletons. This CDR3 region has 14 residues. With 4 bases clipped from V and 9 bases from J, the junction kept 8 bases outside the gene matches. Germline-derived CDR1 and CDR2 are KGHDR and SFDVKD. V usage is TRBV24-1 and J usage is TRBJ1-5, with 7 bases that match TRBD1. The sequence was collected from a woman aged 80 or over with active or convalescent COVID-19. The source material was peripheral blood. CDR3 nucleotides: TGTGCCACCAGTGACTCAGGATCAGGGGGGCCCCAGCATTTT. Encoded protein: CATSDSGSGGPQHF.